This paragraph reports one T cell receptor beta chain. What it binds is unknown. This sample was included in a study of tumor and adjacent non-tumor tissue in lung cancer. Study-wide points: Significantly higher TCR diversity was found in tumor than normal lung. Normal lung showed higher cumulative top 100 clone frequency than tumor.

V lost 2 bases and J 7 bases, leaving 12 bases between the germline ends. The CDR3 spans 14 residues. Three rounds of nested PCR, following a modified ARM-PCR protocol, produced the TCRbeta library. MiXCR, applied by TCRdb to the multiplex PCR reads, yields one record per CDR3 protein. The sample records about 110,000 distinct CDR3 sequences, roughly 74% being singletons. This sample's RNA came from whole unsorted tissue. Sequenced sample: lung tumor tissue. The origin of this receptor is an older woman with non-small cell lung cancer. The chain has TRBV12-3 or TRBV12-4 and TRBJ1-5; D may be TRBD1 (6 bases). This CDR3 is CASSLSGGGQPQHF. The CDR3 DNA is TGTGCCAGCAGTTTAAGTGGGGGCGGACAGCCCCAGCATTTT.